The 8 T cell receptor beta chains presented below share a single source sample, sequenced in a study of blood T cell repertoires in COVID-19. Clones were sequenced by immunoSEQ multiplex PCR, and TCRdb holds only the in-frame ones, with some missing. The repertoire has 120,000 to 150,000 clones, over 80% of them found once; the top ten carry roughly 37%. Sequencing used peripheral blood. The receptors originated from a man between 50 and 59 years old who had recovered from COVID-19.

The rearrangement joins TRBV10-2 to TRBJ2-3; TRBD2 might be the D (5 bases). V was pared by 5 bases and J by 0 bases, with 9 bases between. The CDR3 runs 14 residues. The germline V gene has CDR1 WSHSY and CDR2 SAAADI. The CDR3 reads CASSPTRSTDTQYF. CDR3 DNA: TGCGCCAGCAGTCCAACTAGGAGCACAGATACGCAGTATTTT.

V is TRBV9 and J is TRBJ2-2, with a possible D match to TRBD2 (6 bases). The CDR3 extends over 15 amino acids. Deletions cut 0 bases from V and 1 base from J, with 7 bases between. The V gene's germline CDR1 is SGDLS and CDR2 YYNGEE. The CDR3 coding sequence is TGTGCCAGCAGCGTAGCAGCGGGGAACACCGGGGAGCTGTTTTTT. Protein product: CASSVAAGNTGELFF.

Of note for this clone: As the CDR3 is not closed by the conserved phenylalanine or tryptophan, this likely results from a read error. Because the CDR3's place on the DNA is in doubt, the DNA is left out and the CDR3 is given as listed by TCRdb. The gene calls are TRBV7-2 and TRBJ1-6. 8 amino acids form the CDR3, both terminal residues included. CDR1 SGHTA and CDR2 FQGNSA come from the germline V gene. CDR3 region: CASSPGRV.

This chain joins TRBV7-9 and TRBJ2-5, with no clear D. Trimming took 6 bases from V and 5 from J, leaving 10 bases between them. The CDR3 has 12 amino acids. The germline V gene has CDR1 SEHNR and CDR2 FQNEAQ (reference sequence). This chain's CDR3 is CASRPTPETQYF. DNA of the CDR3: TGTGCCAGCAGACCGACTCCGGAGACCCAGTACTTC.

The V and J genes are TRBV6-5 and TRBJ1-6; D gene ambiguous. Germline V gene sequence: CDR1 MNHEY, CDR2 SVGAGI. This CDR3 contains 14 residues. The V gene lost 0 bases and the J gene lost 8 bases, with 8 bases spanning the gap. Here the CDR3 reads CASSYSSGYSPLHF. For the CDR3, the DNA is TGTGCCAGCAGTTACTCGAGCGGGTATTCACCCCTCCACTTT.

The J gene is TRBJ2-5, the V gene TRBV5-6; 10 bases align to TRBD2. V lost 5 bases to trimming and J lost 1 base; unmatched junction nucleotides: 5. CDR1 is SGHDT and CDR2 is YYEEEE in the germline V gene. The CDR3 is 15 amino acids. This chain's CDR3 is CASSIAGGLQETQYF. CDR3 in DNA: TGTGCCAGCAGTATAGCGGGGGGCCTCCAAGAGACCCAGTACTTC.

The chain couples TRBV6-5 to TRBJ2-2; TRBD1 is a possible D gene (6 bases). Trimming left V 8 bases short and J 5 bases short, with 15 bases between. This CDR3 is 14 amino acids long. The germline gives CDR1 MNHEY, CDR2 SVGAGI. In DNA form, the CDR3 reads TGTGCCAGCCTTGGGGTCAGGGGTACCGGGGAGCTGTTTTTT. Its translation: CASLGVRGTGELFF.

The chain links TRBV4-1 to TRBJ2-7, with no clear D. V shed 2 bases and J shed 0 bases, with 8 bases lying between them. There are 14 residues in the CDR3. Per germline, CDR1 MGHRA and CDR2 YSYEKL. The CDR3 DNA reads TGCGCCAGCAGCCAATTGGGCAGCTCCTACGAGCAGTACTTC. This sequence encodes CASSQLGSSYEQYF.